A selection of T cell receptor beta chains follows, all from one sample in a study of control samples from healthy donors and cancer patients. This table comes from immunoSEQ multiplex PCR, and its TCRdb copy is limited to in-frame clones, with some not included. The table lists about 130,000 clones, 90% of them singletons, with 2% to 3% in the top ten. Sample: blood. The receptor set was obtained from a man between 18 and 29 years old in good health. Both conserved end residues are part of each CDR3. The D gene is left open where the match is weak. Only some rows state a clone size, as once, few, many or a class for expanded clones.

CDR3aa: CASSVAGGVDLHGYTF
CDR3nt: TGTGCCAGCAGCGTAGCTGGGGGGGTGGACTTGCATGGCTACACCTTC
abundance: .
j_gene: TRBJ1-2
v_gene: TRBV9
d_gene: .

CDR3aa: CASSEGLPAETQYF
CDR3nt: TGCGCCAGCAGTGAAGGACTCCCTGCGGAGACCCAGTACTTC
abundance: .
j_gene: TRBJ2-5
v_gene: TRBV10-1
d_gene: .

CDR3aa: CASSEDRTGELFF
CDR3nt: TGTGCCAGCAGCGAAGATAGAACCGGGGAGCTGTTTTTT
abundance: once
j_gene: TRBJ2-2
v_gene: TRBV7-9
d_gene: .

CDR3aa: CASSPRAVQETQYF
CDR3nt: TGTGCCAGCTCACCACGGGCAGTACAAGAGACCCAGTACTTC
abundance: .
j_gene: TRBJ2-5
v_gene: TRBV18
d_gene: .

CDR3aa: CASSQASGPQETQYF
CDR3nt: TGTGCCAGCAGCCAGGCTAGCGGACCACAAGAGACCCAGTACTTC
abundance: .
j_gene: TRBJ2-5
v_gene: TRBV3-1/TRBV3-2
d_gene: TRBD2

CDR3aa: CASSPRQGPHRGTQYF
CDR3nt: TGTGCCAGCAGTCCGCGACAGGGGCCCCATAGAGGTACGCAGTATTTT
abundance: .
j_gene: TRBJ2-3
v_gene: TRBV7-9
d_gene: TRBD1

CDR3aa: CASSLELAVGTGELFF
CDR3nt: TGTGCCAGCAGTTTAGAGCTAGCGGTTGGCACCGGGGAGCTGTTTTTT
abundance: once
j_gene: TRBJ2-2
v_gene: TRBV27
d_gene: TRBD2

CDR3aa: CASSEQGPDTQYF
CDR3nt: TGTGCCAGCAGTGAACAGGGCCCCGATACGCAGTATTTT
abundance: .
j_gene: TRBJ2-3
v_gene: TRBV2
d_gene: .

CDR3aa: CASSEALRVYDTGELFF
CDR3nt: TGTGCCAGCAGTGAAGCTCTCAGGGTTTACGACACCGGGGAGCTGTTTTTT
abundance: .
j_gene: TRBJ2-2
v_gene: TRBV2
d_gene: .

CDR3aa: CASSLVGSTTNEKLFF
CDR3nt: TGCGCCAGCAGCTTAGTGGGATCAACAACTAATGAAAAACTGTTTTTT
abundance: .
j_gene: TRBJ1-4
v_gene: TRBV5-1
d_gene: .

CDR3aa: CASSHGTGLAGESSYEQYF
CDR3nt: TGTGCCAGCAGCCACGGGACGGGACTAGCGGGAGAGAGCTCCTACGAGCAGTACTTC
abundance: .
j_gene: TRBJ2-7
v_gene: TRBV11-2
d_gene: TRBD2

CDR3aa: CSVWGTGREKLFF
CDR3nt: TGCAGCGTTTGGGGGACAGGAAGAGAAAAACTGTTTTTT
abundance: once
j_gene: TRBJ1-4
v_gene: TRBV29-1
d_gene: TRBD1

CDR3aa: CASSSIAGDNEQFF
CDR3nt: TGTGCCAGCAGCTCGATAGCGGGGGATAATGAGCAGTTCTTC
abundance: .
j_gene: TRBJ2-1
v_gene: TRBV7-3
d_gene: TRBD2

CDR3aa: CASSSGPGDTQYF
CDR3nt: TGTGCCAGCAGCTCGGGACCCGGAGATACGCAGTATTTT
abundance: .
j_gene: TRBJ2-3
v_gene: TRBV11-2
d_gene: .

CDR3aa: CASSKQGSGNTIYF
CDR3nt: TGTGCCAGCAGCAAACAGGGATCTGGAAACACCATATATTTT
abundance: few
j_gene: TRBJ1-3
v_gene: TRBV7-3
d_gene: .

CDR3aa: CASSSDSSNQPQHF
CDR3nt: TGTGCCAGCAGCTCTGACAGTAGCAATCAGCCCCAGCATTTT
abundance: .
j_gene: TRBJ1-5
v_gene: TRBV7-2
d_gene: .

CDR3aa: CASSQDSGETQYF
CDR3nt: TGCGCCAGCAGCCAAGACTCGGGGGAGACCCAGTACTTC
abundance: .
j_gene: TRBJ2-5
v_gene: TRBV5-1
d_gene: .

CDR3aa: CASGLLTGAGYGYTF
CDR3nt: TGTGCCAGCGGGCTTTTGACAGGGGCGGGCTATGGCTACACCTTC
abundance: .
j_gene: TRBJ1-2
v_gene: TRBV28
d_gene: TRBD1

CDR3aa: CASSVATGTDYNEKLFF
CDR3nt: TGTGCCAGCAGCGTAGCTACGGGGACAGATTATAATGAAAAACTGTTTTTT
abundance: once
j_gene: TRBJ1-4
v_gene: TRBV9
d_gene: TRBD1

CDR3aa: CASSIETGITYEQYF
CDR3nt: TGTGCCAGTAGTATCGAGACAGGCATAACCTACGAGCAGTACTTC
abundance: .
j_gene: TRBJ2-7
v_gene: TRBV19
d_gene: .

CDR3aa: CASSPRVAGGQETQYF
CDR3nt: TGTGCCAGCAGCCCCCGGGTAGCGGGAGGGCAAGAGACCCAGTACTTC
abundance: .
j_gene: TRBJ2-5
v_gene: TRBV11-3
d_gene: TRBD2

CDR3aa: CASSPTDEEQFF
CDR3nt: TGTGCCAGCAGCCCCACGGACGAGGAGCAGTTCTTC
abundance: .
j_gene: TRBJ2-1
v_gene: TRBV6-2/TRBV6-3
d_gene: .

CDR3aa: CASSESRVNTEAFF
CDR3nt: TGTGCCAGCAGTGAATCGAGGGTGAACACTGAAGCTTTCTTT
abundance: .
j_gene: TRBJ1-1
v_gene: TRBV25-1
d_gene: .

CDR3aa: CASSQDFSPSPLHF
CDR3nt: TGTGCCAGCAGCCAAGATTTTTCCCCCTCGCCCCTCCACTTT
abundance: .
j_gene: TRBJ1-6
v_gene: TRBV3-1/TRBV3-2
d_gene: .

CDR3aa: CAISEGKGRGYTF
CDR3nt: TGTGCCATCAGTGAGGGTAAAGGGAGAGGCTACACCTTC
abundance: .
j_gene: TRBJ1-2
v_gene: TRBV10-3
d_gene: .

CDR3aa: CASTKLRNTIYF
CDR3nt: TGTGCCAGCACCAAGCTCAGAAACACCATATATTTT
abundance: .
j_gene: TRBJ1-3
v_gene: TRBV12-3/TRBV12-4
d_gene: .

CDR3aa: CASSLHGVNQPQHF
CDR3nt: TGCGCCAGCAGCCTACATGGAGTAAATCAGCCCCAGCATTTT
abundance: .
j_gene: TRBJ1-5
v_gene: TRBV4-1
d_gene: .